This TCR beta chain derives from a study of brain T cells in children with intractable seizures (dated by TCRdb to the early 2020s). For context, the study as a whole: As a first screen for immune gene transcripts, resected brain tissue from about 53 pediatric epilepsy surgery cases was run on a NanoString immunology panel. Among the roughly 12 selected surgery cases, pre-surgery blood was additionally sequenced for eight, leaving four cases with brain tissue only. What the study reported, not specific to this receptor: The patients' HCMV serostatus was not known, and viral specificity was inferred solely from CDR3 sequence similarity. Because sequencing depth differed between pre- and post-surgery blood, the absence of clones from the pre-surgery sample may reflect undersampling.

The CDR3, cysteine through phenylalanine, is 16 amino acids long. The CDR3 DNA has 48 bases and is translated from base 1. The germline ends are 14 bases apart after V is trimmed by 1 base and J by 1 base. Looking up the germline V gene yields CDR1 KGHSH and CDR2 LQKENI. About this clone: Its specific antigen is unknown. Per-nucleotide qualities are absent, and no much larger clonotype sits a single base away.

TCR beta chain sequences were generated from genomic DNA using the immunoSEQ assay. Concerning the study's data processing: CDR3 sequences that did not begin with the conserved framework cysteine at position 104 were removed manually. To get clonality, the normalized Shannon's Diversity Index was subtracted from one, giving values from 0 (maximal diversity) to 1 (oligoclonal). Differences in the frequency of the same CDR3 between samples, such as brain versus blood, were assessed with chi-squared comparison-of-proportions tests. Public clonotypes were found through immuneACCESS searches, while the VDJdb browser was used to judge similarity to known antiviral clonotypes. TCRdb provides this immuneACCESS table in a form limited to in-frame rearrangements. Some clones are lacking; in checked studies, under half of them reflect an unresolved V gene, and why the rest are absent is not known. V and J calls and clone size follow that table, whereas D and trimming were derived from the DNA. Present in this sample are 95,000 to 120,000 clones, roughly 92% of which were seen just once. 3.8% of the sample lies in the top ten.

The label giving this sample's time point can be read as: resected brain tissue, or blood drawn just prior to surgery. The surgery cases that showed the highest brain T cell transcript signatures were chosen for TCR beta chain sequencing of brain tissue, and of blood when it was available. Patients had been treated with at least one anti-epileptic drug before surgery. The TCR-sequenced patients were children whose drug-resistant epilepsy was caused by tuberous sclerosis complex, focal cortical dysplasia, Rasmussen encephalitis or hemimegalencephaly. The blood samples were collected right before the epilepsy surgery. Bulk genomic DNA was extracted from unsorted brain tissue and whole blood with the Monarch genomic DNA purification kit.

The chain is assembled from TRBV18 and TRBJ2-7, and possibly TRBD1, on 6 matching bases. The receptor's source is a boy younger than two with hemimegalencephaly and intractable seizures. This specimen consisted of peripheral blood, obtained at surgery. The CDR3 amino acid sequence is: CASSPRQDLLSYEQYF. Here is the DNA: TGTGCCAGCTCACCACGACAGGACCTCCTTTCCTACGAGCAGTACTTC.